The rows below give T cell receptor beta chains drawn from one sample of a study of cytomegalovirus exposure and HLA in healthy donors. TCRdb's table, derived via immunoSEQ multiplex PCR, lists solely in-frame clones and lacks some. Of some 180,000 clones listed, about four fifths are singletons. The sample taken for sequencing was PBMCs. Receptors originate from a woman aged 25 to 39 in good health and CMV-seropositive. The CDR3 runs from the conserved cysteine through the conserved F or W. The order of the fields is J gene, clone size, D gene, CDR3 length, V gene, CDR3 protein, CDR3 DNA. The D gene is left open where the match is weak. Not every row has a clone size; where given, it reads once, few, many or a size class.

J: TRBJ2-5; size: -; D: TRBD1; length: 14; V: TRBV11-1; CDR3: CASSFPGGTETQYF; DNA: TGTGCCAGCAGCTTTCCAGGGGGCACGGAGACCCAGTACTTC
J: TRBJ1-1; size: -; D: -; length: 15; V: TRBV28; CDR3: CASRPEGLPNTEAFF; DNA: TGTGCCAGCAGACCGGAGGGGCTCCCAAACACTGAAGCTTTCTTT
J: TRBJ2-5; size: -; D: -; length: 15; V: TRBV28; CDR3: CASSFDRLYQETQYF; DNA: TGTGCCAGCAGTTTCGATAGACTTTACCAAGAGACCCAGTACTTC
J: TRBJ2-2; size: -; D: -; length: 13; V: TRBV5-1; CDR3: CASSYGNTGELFF; DNA: TGCGCCAGCAGTTACGGGAACACCGGGGAGCTGTTTTTT
J: TRBJ1-1; size: -; D: TRBD1; length: 16; V: TRBV5-1; CDR3: CASSVGQGKIGTEAFF; DNA: TGCGCCAGCAGCGTCGGACAGGGTAAGATTGGCACTGAAGCTTTCTTT
J: TRBJ2-5; size: -; D: -; length: 11; V: TRBV6-1; CDR3: CASSEVGTQYF; DNA: TGTGCCAGCAGTGAAGTCGGGACCCAGTACTTC
J: TRBJ2-2; size: -; D: -; length: 18; V: TRBV19; CDR3: CASSIVEGGIRNTGELFF; DNA: TGTGCCAGTAGTATAGTTGAGGGGGGGATACGGAACACCGGGGAGCTGTTTTTT
J: TRBJ2-7; size: few; D: TRBD1; length: 13; V: TRBV9; CDR3: CASSSGQGSEQYF; DNA: TGTGCCAGCAGCTCGGGACAGGGTTCTGAGCAGTACTTC
J: TRBJ2-3; size: -; D: -; length: 13; V: TRBV6-1; CDR3: CASSEQVKDTQYF; DNA: TGTGCCAGCAGTGAACAGGTAAAGGATACGCAGTATTTT
J: TRBJ2-7; size: once; D: TRBD2; length: 14; V: TRBV6-5; CDR3: CASSPGTRGGEQYF; DNA: TGTGCCAGCAGTCCCGGGACTAGGGGGGGCGAGCAGTACTTC
J: TRBJ2-6; size: -; D: -; length: 15; V: TRBV19; CDR3: CASSPSGAGANVLTF; DNA: TGTGCCAGTAGTCCATCGGGGGCTGGGGCCAACGTCCTGACTTTC
J: TRBJ2-2; size: few; D: TRBD2; length: 13; V: TRBV6-5; CDR3: CASSSGGAGELFF; DNA: TGTGCCAGCAGTAGCGGGGGGGCCGGGGAGCTGTTTTTT
J: TRBJ2-1; size: -; D: TRBD1; length: 13; V: TRBV10-3; CDR3: CAISDRGQDEQFF; DNA: TGTGCCATCAGTGATAGGGGGCAGGATGAGCAGTTCTTC
J: TRBJ2-7; size: -; D: TRBD2; length: 15; V: TRBV7-2; CDR3: CASSGGGGITYEQYF; DNA: TGTGCCAGCAGCGGAGGCGGGGGAATTACCTACGAGCAGTACTTC
J: TRBJ1-2; size: once; D: TRBD1; length: 14; V: TRBV30; CDR3: CAWSYRDSEYGYTF; DNA: TGTGCCTGGAGTTACCGGGACAGCGAATATGGCTACACCTTC
J: TRBJ2-7; size: -; D: -; length: 16; V: TRBV4-1; CDR3: CASSQEGEGGADEQYF; DNA: TGCGCCAGCAGCCAAGAAGGGGAGGGGGGGGCCGACGAGCAGTACTTC
J: TRBJ2-1; size: few; D: -; length: 15; V: TRBV6-4; CDR3: CASSDSRQGSDEQFF; DNA: TGTGCCAGCAGTGACTCGAGGCAGGGCTCGGATGAGCAGTTCTTC
J: TRBJ1-5; size: once; D: TRBD1; length: 14; V: TRBV11-2; CDR3: CASSVGTGMKPQHF; DNA: TGTGCCAGCAGTGTAGGGACAGGGATGAAGCCCCAGCATTTT
J: TRBJ1-1; size: -; D: TRBD1; length: 13; V: TRBV4-1; CDR3: CASSPTRGSEAFF; DNA: TGCGCCAGCAGCCCGACCAGGGGGTCTGAAGCTTTCTTT
J: TRBJ2-2; size: -; D: TRBD2; length: 16; V: TRBV19; CDR3: CASSIEGREMAGELFF; DNA: TGTGCCAGTAGTATAGAAGGGCGGGAGATGGCCGGGGAGCTGTTTTTT
J: TRBJ1-2; size: -; D: TRBD1; length: 16; V: TRBV19; CDR3: CASSIVNWGTGDGYTF; DNA: TGTGCCAGTAGTATAGTAAACTGGGGGACAGGAGATGGCTACACCTTC
J: TRBJ2-5; size: -; D: TRBD1; length: 16; V: TRBV23-1; CDR3: CASSQSGQDPGETQYF; DNA: TGCGCCAGCAGTCAATCTGGACAGGATCCTGGAGAGACCCAGTACTTC
J: TRBJ2-7; size: -; D: TRBD1; length: 16; V: TRBV5-1; CDR3: CASREGQGPPSYEQYF; DNA: TGCGCCAGCAGGGAGGGACAGGGGCCGCCTTCCTACGAGCAGTACTTC
J: TRBJ1-1; size: few; D: -; length: 17; V: TRBV5-1; CDR3: CASSLLSGRQGWTEAFF; DNA: TGCGCCAGCAGCTTGCTCAGCGGTCGCCAAGGGTGGACTGAAGCTTTCTTT
J: TRBJ2-7; size: -; D: TRBD1; length: 14; V: TRBV10-3; CDR3: CAIRPTGGSYEQYF; DNA: TGTGCCATCAGACCGACAGGGGGGTCCTACGAGCAGTACTTC
J: TRBJ1-2; size: -; D: -; length: 14; V: TRBV28; CDR3: CASSSHIDGEGYTF; DNA: TGTGCCAGCAGTTCACATATCGACGGGGAGGGCTACACCTTC
J: TRBJ2-1; size: few; D: -; length: 15; V: TRBV10-3; CDR3: CAISDDSRRYNEQFF; DNA: TGTGCCATCAGTGACGACAGCAGAAGGTACAATGAGCAGTTCTTC
J: TRBJ2-1; size: -; D: TRBD1; length: 14; V: TRBV6-5; CDR3: CASSSTGGQNEQFF; DNA: TGTGCCAGCAGTTCTACAGGGGGCCAGAATGAGCAGTTCTTC
J: TRBJ2-5; size: -; D: TRBD1; length: 15; V: TRBV11-2; CDR3: CASSRQGVLGETQYF; DNA: TGTGCCAGCAGTCGACAGGGAGTTCTCGGTGAGACCCAGTACTTC
J: TRBJ1-6; size: few; D: -; length: 13; V: TRBV19; CDR3: CASGGGLESPLHF; DNA: TGTGCCAGCGGGGGGGGGTTGGAATCACCCCTCCACTTT
J: TRBJ2-1; size: -; D: -; length: 14; V: TRBV7-2; CDR3: CASSLPGSYNEQFF; DNA: TGTGCCAGCAGCTTGCCCGGTTCCTACAATGAGCAGTTCTTC
J: TRBJ2-3; size: -; D: TRBD2; length: 18; V: TRBV7-2; CDR3: CASSHGLAEPTSTDTQYF; DNA: TGTGCCAGCAGCCACGGACTAGCGGAGCCCACTAGCACAGATACGCAGTATTTT
J: TRBJ1-1; size: -; D: TRBD1; length: 14; V: TRBV30; CDR3: CAWSPGTGNTEAFF; DNA: TGTGCCTGGAGTCCCGGGACAGGGAACACTGAAGCTTTCTTT
J: TRBJ1-1; size: once; D: -; length: 13; V: TRBV11-2; CDR3: CASSPGRDTEAFF; DNA: TGTGCCAGCAGCCCCGGCAGGGACACTGAAGCTTTCTTT
J: TRBJ2-1; size: -; D: TRBD2; length: 16; V: TRBV4-1; CDR3: CASSHPLAGGEGEQFF; DNA: TGCGCCAGCAGCCACCCTTTAGCGGGGGGCGAGGGTGAGCAGTTCTTC
J: TRBJ1-1; size: -; D: TRBD1; length: 16; V: TRBV4-2; CDR3: CASSRGTGGMNTEAFF; DNA: TGTGCCAGCAGCCGGGGGACAGGGGGAATGAACACTGAAGCTTTCTTT
J: TRBJ2-7; size: -; D: -; length: 13; V: TRBV2; CDR3: CASSESEAGEQYF; DNA: TGTGCCAGCAGTGAATCTGAGGCGGGGGAGCAGTACTTC
J: TRBJ1-6; size: once; D: -; length: 17; V: TRBV7-6; CDR3: CASSLAVGSSYNSPLHF; DNA: TGTGCCAGCAGCTTAGCCGTAGGGAGCTCCTATAATTCACCCCTCCACTTT
J: TRBJ1-1; size: -; D: -; length: 14; V: TRBV7-9; CDR3: CASSSDSIYTEAFF; DNA: TGTGCCAGCAGCTCAGACAGCATTTACACTGAAGCTTTCTTT
J: TRBJ2-7; size: -; D: -; length: 14; V: TRBV6-5; CDR3: CASSYAGPSYEQYF; DNA: TGTGCCAGCAGTTACGCAGGGCCCTCCTACGAGCAGTACTTC
J: TRBJ2-3; size: -; D: TRBD1; length: 16; V: TRBV4-3; CDR3: CASSQGQGGATDTQYF; DNA: TGCGCCAGCAGCCAAGGACAGGGTGGTGCGACAGATACGCAGTATTTT
J: TRBJ1-1; size: -; D: TRBD1; length: 17; V: TRBV7-8; CDR3: CASSLVGTGVSNTEAFF; DNA: TGTGCCAGCAGCTTAGTGGGGACAGGGGTTTCAAACACTGAAGCTTTCTTT
J: TRBJ2-7; size: -; D: TRBD1; length: 15; V: TRBV7-2; CDR3: CASSFPGTGFYEQYF; DNA: TGTGCCAGCAGCTTCCCCGGGACAGGGTTCTACGAGCAGTACTTC
J: TRBJ2-1; size: -; D: -; length: 16; V: TRBV12-5; CDR3: CASGLVLAGSYNEQFF; DNA: TGTGCTAGTGGTTTGGTACTAGCAGGATCCTACAATGAGCAGTTCTTC
J: TRBJ2-5; size: -; D: -; length: 11; V: TRBV28; CDR3: CASSSGETQYF; DNA: TGTGCCAGCAGTTCCGGTGAGACCCAGTACTTC
J: TRBJ2-5; size: once; D: -; length: 12; V: TRBV2; CDR3: CASSSEGETQYF; DNA: TGTGCCAGCAGTTCAGAGGGCGAGACCCAGTACTTC
J: TRBJ2-1; size: -; D: -; length: 12; V: TRBV10-3; CDR3: CAISESGAEQFF; DNA: TGTGCCATCAGTGAGTCAGGGGCTGAGCAGTTCTTC
J: TRBJ2-7; size: -; D: TRBD1; length: 14; V: TRBV6-6; CDR3: CASSYDRAPNEQYF; DNA: TGTGCCAGCAGTTACGACAGGGCCCCAAACGAGCAGTACTTC